This passage covers 5 T cell receptor beta chains from one sample sequenced in a study of monozygotic twins with inflammatory bowel disease. TCRdb reworked the 5' RACE reads into one entry per CDR3 protein, no DNA. The sample totals a few hundred thousand distinct CDR3 sequences. The specimen sequenced was blood. These receptors came from a human donor with ulcerative colitis or Crohn's disease, or a healthy co-twin of an affected twin (not recorded which).

The chain combines TRBV4-1 with TRBJ1-2; the TCRdb call, TRBD1, lacks DNA for checking. Germline CDR1 MGHRA, CDR2 YSYEKL. This CDR3 spans 16 amino acids. The CDR3 reads CASSPPPRQTNYGYTF.

This rearrangement joins TRBV7-2 to TRBJ2-7. The CDR3 extends over 13 amino acids. CDR1 and CDR2 (germline): SGHTA, FQGNSA. The CDR3 protein is CASSSHPSYEQYF. The full variable domain, completed using reference TRBV7-2 and TRBJ2-7, is GAGVSQSPSNKVTEKGKDVELRCDPISGHTALYWYRQSLGQGLEFLIYFQGNSAPDKSGLPSDRFSAERTGGSVSTLTIQRTQQEDSAVYLCASSSHPSYEQYFGPGTRLTVT.

This chain joins TRBV28 and TRBJ1-3; TCRdb calls TRBD1, which cannot be checked without DNA. The CDR3 runs to 11 residues. Germline V gives CDR1 MDHEN, CDR2 SYDVKM. The CDR3 sequence: CASSLGGTAHF.

This chain links TRBV3-1 with TRBJ1-4. CDR1 LGHDT and CDR2 YNNKEL come from the germline V gene (reference sequence). There are 15 residues in the CDR3. The CDR3 reads CASSPTAATDEKLFF.

The CDR3 sequence: CASTPKSRSPLHF. This sequence joins TRBV7-2 and TRBJ1-6; TCRdb lists TRBD1, though no DNA is available to test this call. The CDR3 consists of 13 residues. Per the germline V gene, CDR1 is SGHTA and CDR2 is FQGNSA.